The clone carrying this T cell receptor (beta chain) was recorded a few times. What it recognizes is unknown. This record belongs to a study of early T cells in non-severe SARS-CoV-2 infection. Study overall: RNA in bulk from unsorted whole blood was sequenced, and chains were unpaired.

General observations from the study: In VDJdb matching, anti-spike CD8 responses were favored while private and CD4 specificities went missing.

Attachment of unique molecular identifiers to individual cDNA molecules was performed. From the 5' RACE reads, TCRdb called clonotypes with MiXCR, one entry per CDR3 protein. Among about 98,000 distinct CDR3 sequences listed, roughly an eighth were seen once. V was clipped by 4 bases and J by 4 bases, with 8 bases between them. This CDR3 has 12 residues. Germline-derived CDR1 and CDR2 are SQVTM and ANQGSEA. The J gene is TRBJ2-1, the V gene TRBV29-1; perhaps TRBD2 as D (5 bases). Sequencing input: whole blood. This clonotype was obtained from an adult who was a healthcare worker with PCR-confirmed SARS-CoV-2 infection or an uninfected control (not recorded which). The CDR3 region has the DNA TGCAGCGTTGGTGAGGGTTACAATGAGCAGTTCTTC. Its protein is CSVGEGYNEQFF.